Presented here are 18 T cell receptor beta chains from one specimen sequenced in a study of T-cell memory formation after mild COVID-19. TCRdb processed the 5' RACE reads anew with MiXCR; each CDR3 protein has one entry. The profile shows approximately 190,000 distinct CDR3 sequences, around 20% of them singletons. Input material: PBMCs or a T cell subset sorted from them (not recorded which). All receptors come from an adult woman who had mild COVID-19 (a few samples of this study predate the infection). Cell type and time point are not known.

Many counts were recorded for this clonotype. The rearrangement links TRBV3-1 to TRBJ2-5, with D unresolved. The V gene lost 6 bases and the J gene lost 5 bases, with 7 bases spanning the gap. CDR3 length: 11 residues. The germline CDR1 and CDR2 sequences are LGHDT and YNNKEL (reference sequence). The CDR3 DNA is TGTGCCAGCAGTCATTCTGAGACCCAGTACTTC. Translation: CASSHSETQYF.

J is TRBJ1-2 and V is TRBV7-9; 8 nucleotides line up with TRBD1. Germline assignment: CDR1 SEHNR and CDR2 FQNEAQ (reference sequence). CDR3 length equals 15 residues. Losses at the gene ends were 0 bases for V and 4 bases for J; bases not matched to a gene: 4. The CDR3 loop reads CASSLAGQDFYGYTF. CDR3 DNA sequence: TGTGCCAGCAGCTTAGCGGGACAGGATTTCTATGGCTACACCTTC.

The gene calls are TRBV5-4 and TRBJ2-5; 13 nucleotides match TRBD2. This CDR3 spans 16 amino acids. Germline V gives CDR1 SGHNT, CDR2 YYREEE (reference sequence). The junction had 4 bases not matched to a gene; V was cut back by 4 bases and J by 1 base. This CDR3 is CASSARLAGGQETQYF. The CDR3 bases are TGTGCCAGCAGCGCCAGACTAGCGGGGGGCCAAGAGACCCAGTACTTC.

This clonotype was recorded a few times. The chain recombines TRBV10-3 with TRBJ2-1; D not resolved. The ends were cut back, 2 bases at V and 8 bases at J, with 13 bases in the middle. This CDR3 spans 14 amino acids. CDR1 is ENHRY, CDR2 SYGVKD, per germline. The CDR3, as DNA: TGTGCCATCAGTGAGGGCCTAATCGGAGATGAGCAGTTCTTC. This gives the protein CAISEGLIGDEQFF.

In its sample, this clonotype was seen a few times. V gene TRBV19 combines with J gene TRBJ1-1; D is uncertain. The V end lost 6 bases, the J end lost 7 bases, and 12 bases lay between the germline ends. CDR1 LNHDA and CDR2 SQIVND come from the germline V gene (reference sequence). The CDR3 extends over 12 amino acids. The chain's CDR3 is CASRRWGGEAFF. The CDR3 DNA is TGTGCCAGTAGGAGGTGGGGTGGTGAAGCTTTCTTT.

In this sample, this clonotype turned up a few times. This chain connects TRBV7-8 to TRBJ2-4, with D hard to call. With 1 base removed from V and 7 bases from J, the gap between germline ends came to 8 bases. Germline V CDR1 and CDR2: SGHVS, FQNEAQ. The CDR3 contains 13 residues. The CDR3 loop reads CASSLEGMNIQYF. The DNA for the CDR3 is TGTGCCAGCAGCTTAGAGGGAATGAACATTCAGTACTTC.

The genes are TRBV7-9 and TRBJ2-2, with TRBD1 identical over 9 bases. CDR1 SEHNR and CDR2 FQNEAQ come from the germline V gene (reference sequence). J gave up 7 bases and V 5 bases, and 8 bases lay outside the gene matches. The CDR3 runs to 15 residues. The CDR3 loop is CASSTAGTGNGELFF. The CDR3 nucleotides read TGTGCCAGCAGCACTGCCGGGACAGGGAACGGGGAGCTGTTTTTT. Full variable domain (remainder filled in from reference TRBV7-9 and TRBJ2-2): DTGVSQNPRHKITKRGQNVTFRCDPISEHNRLYWYRQTLGQGPEFLTYFQNEAQLEKSRLLSDRFSAERPKGSFSTLEIQRTEQGDSAMYLCASSTAGTGNGELFFGEGSRLTVL.

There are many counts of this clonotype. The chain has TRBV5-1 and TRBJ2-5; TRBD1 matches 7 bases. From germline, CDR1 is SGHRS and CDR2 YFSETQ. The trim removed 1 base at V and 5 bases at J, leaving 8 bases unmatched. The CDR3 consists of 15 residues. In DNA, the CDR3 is TGCGCCAGCAGCTTGCAGGGGGTTTCTTCGGAGACCCAGTACTTC. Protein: CASSLQGVSSETQYF.

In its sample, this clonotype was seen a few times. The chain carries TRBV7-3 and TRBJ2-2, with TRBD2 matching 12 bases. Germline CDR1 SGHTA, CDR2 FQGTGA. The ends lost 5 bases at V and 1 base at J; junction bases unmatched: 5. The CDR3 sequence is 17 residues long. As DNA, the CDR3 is TGTGCCAGCAGCACTAGGGGACTAGCGGGGAACACCGGGGAGCTGTTTTTT. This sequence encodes CASSTRGLAGNTGELFF. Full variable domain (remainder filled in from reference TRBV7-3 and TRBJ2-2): GAGVSQTPSNKVTEKGKYVELRCDPISGHTALYWYRQSLGQGPEFLIYFQGTGAADDSGLPNDRFFAVRPEGSVSTLKIQRTERGDSAVYLCASSTRGLAGNTGELFFGEGSRLTVL.

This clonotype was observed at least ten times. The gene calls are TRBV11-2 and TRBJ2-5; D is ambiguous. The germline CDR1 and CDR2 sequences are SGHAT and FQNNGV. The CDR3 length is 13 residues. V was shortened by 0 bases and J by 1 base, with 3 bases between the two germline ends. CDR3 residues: CASSLERQETQYF. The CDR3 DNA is TGTGCCAGCAGCTTAGAGCGCCAAGAGACCCAGTACTTC.

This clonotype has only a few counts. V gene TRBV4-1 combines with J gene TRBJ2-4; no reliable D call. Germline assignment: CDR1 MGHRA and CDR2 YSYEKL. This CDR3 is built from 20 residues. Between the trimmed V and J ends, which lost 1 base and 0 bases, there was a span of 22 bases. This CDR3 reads CASSQGLFGPVQLAKNIQYF. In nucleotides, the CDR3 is TGCGCCAGCAGCCAAGGCCTATTCGGGCCAGTACAATTAGCCAAAAACATTCAGTACTTC.

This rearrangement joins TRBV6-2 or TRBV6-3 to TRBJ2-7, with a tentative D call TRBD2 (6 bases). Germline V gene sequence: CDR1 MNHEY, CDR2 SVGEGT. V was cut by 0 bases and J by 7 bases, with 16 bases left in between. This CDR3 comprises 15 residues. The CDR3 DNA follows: TGTGCCAGCAGTTACTCGAGAGGGAGGTTGAGAGAGCAGTACTTC. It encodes CASSYSRGRLREQYF.

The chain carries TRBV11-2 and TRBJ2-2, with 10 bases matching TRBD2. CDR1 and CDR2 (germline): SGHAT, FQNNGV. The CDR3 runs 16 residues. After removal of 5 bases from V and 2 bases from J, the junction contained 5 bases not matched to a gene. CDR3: CASSQRLAGNTGELFF. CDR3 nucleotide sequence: TGTGCCAGCAGCCAACGACTAGCGGGTAACACCGGGGAGCTGTTTTTT.

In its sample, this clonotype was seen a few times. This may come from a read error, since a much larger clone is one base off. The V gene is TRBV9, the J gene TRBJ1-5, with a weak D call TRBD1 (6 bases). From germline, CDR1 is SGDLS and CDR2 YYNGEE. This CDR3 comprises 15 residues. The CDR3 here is CASSVSGASNHPQHF. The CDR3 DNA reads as TGTGCCAGCAGCGTTTCAGGGGCGAGCAATCACCCCCAGCATTTT.

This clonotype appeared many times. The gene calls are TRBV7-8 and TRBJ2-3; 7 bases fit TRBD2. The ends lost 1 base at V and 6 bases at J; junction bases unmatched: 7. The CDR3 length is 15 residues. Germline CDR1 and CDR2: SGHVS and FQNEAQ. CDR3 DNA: TGTGCCAGCAGCTTAGGGGGGAGGGGAAGGGATACGCAGTATTTT. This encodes CASSLGGRGRDTQYF. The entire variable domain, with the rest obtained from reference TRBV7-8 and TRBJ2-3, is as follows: GAGVSQSPRYKVAKRGQDVALRCDPISGHVSLFWYQQALGQGPEFLTYFQNEAQLDKSGLPSDRFFAERPEGSVSTLKIQRTQQEDSAVYLCASSLGGRGRDTQYFGPGTRLTVL.

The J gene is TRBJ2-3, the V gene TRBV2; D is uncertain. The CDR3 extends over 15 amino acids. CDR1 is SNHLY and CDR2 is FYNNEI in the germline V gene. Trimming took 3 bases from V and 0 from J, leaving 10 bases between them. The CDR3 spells CASSDLQSSTDTQYF. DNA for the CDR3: TGTGCCAGCAGTGATCTACAATCTAGCACAGATACGCAGTATTTT.

CDR3 nucleotides: TGCAGCGTTGCAGGGGCCAACACAGATACGCAGTATTTT. This translates into CSVAGANTDTQYF. This chain uses TRBV29-1 with TRBJ2-3, with D perhaps TRBD1 (6 bases). CDR1 is SQVTM and CDR2 is ANQGSEA in the germline V gene. The CDR3 totals 13 residues. Trimming took off 4 bases at V and 2 bases at J, with 10 bases between the two ends.

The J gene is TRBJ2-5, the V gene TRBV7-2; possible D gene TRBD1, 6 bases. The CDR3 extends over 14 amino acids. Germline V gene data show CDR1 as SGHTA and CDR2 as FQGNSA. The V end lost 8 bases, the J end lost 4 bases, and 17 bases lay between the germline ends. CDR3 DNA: TGTGCCAGCCGTCAAGCCGGGACAACAGAGACCCAGTACTTC. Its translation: CASRQAGTTETQYF. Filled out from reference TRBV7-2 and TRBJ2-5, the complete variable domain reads GAGVSQSPSNKVTEKGKDVELRCDPISGHTALYWYRQSLGQGLEFLIYFQGNSAPDKSGLPSDRFSAERTGGSVSTLTIQRTQQEDSAVYLCASRQAGTTETQYFGPGTRLLVL.